The 12 T cell receptor beta chains in this list originate from one sample, sequenced in a study of OX40 agonist ivuxolimab in advanced cancers. Generated by immunoSEQ multiplex PCR, the TCRdb table keeps only in-frame clones and is missing some. The sample holds 70,000 to 80,000 clones, roughly 85% seen once. The starting material was CD4+ or CD8+ T cells sorted from blood, obtained in a trial of the OX40 agonist ivuxolimab. These receptor sequences come from an adult with an advanced solid tumor such as melanoma, head and neck, liver or kidney cancer.

The chain joins TRBV11-2 to TRBJ2-7; D not resolved. The length of the CDR3 is 12 residues. V was shortened by 3 bases and J by 4 bases, with 7 bases between the two germline ends. Germline CDR1 and CDR2: SGHAT and FQNNGV. CDR3 sequence reads: CASSFDHYEQYF. CDR3 bases: TGTGCCAGCAGCTTTGACCATTACGAGCAGTACTTC.

This clone was counted a single time. The chain is built from TRBV18 and TRBJ1-2; D may be TRBD1 (5 bases). Germline V gene data show CDR1 as KGHSH and CDR2 as LQKENI. This CDR3 comprises 15 residues. The V gene lost 2 bases and the J gene lost 4 bases, with 14 bases spanning the gap. The CDR3 is CASSPNTGGLYGYTF. The DNA of the CDR3 is TGTGCCAGCTCACCAAACACAGGAGGGCTCTATGGCTACACCTTC.

The rearrangement joins TRBV28 to TRBJ2-7; D remains unclear. The CDR3 totals 14 residues. V was clipped by 3 bases and J by 6 bases, with 15 bases between them. Germline V lookup: CDR1 MDHEN, CDR2 SYDVKM. The DNA for the CDR3 is TGTGCCAGCAGTTTGGCGTTAGATTTGGGCGAGCAGTACTTC. Its protein is CASSLALDLGEQYF.

This clone was counted once. V is TRBV5-4 and J is TRBJ2-1, with TRBD2 identical over 7 bases. Trimming at V came to 2 bases and at J to 0 bases, leaving 2 bases not matched to a gene. Germline values: CDR1 SGHNT, CDR2 YYREEE (reference sequence). The length of the CDR3 is 15 residues. In DNA form, the CDR3 reads TGTGCCAGCAGCTTCGGGACTAACTCCTACAATGAGCAGTTCTTC. Protein sequence: CASSFGTNSYNEQFF.

This clone showed up just a few times. The chain employs TRBV6-1 and TRBJ2-6; 9 bases are shared with TRBD1. This CDR3 is built from 20 residues. CDR1 MNHNS and CDR2 SASEGT come from the germline V gene. V shed 1 base, J shed 0 bases, and the junction held 10 bases outside the gene matches. CDR3 residues: CASSEGVGTGFISGANVLTF. The DNA of the CDR3 is TGTGCCAGCAGTGAAGGGGTCGGGACAGGGTTCATCTCTGGGGCCAACGTCCTGACTTTC.

The count of this clone is one. V usage is TRBV6-1 and J usage is TRBJ2-7; 9 positions agree with TRBD1. V dropped 6 bases and J dropped 4; count of bases not matched to a gene: 10. The germline V gene encodes CDR1 MNHNS and CDR2 SASEGT. The CDR3 consists of 15 residues. The CDR3 region has the DNA TGTGCCAGCAGCGTTTTTGGGACAGGGTCTTACGAGCAGTACTTC. Its translation is CASSVFGTGSYEQYF.

The chain is built from TRBV5-4 and TRBJ2-1, with TRBD1 as a possible D gene (6 bases). Germline V gene lookup returns CDR1 SGHNT and CDR2 YYREEE (reference sequence). V was pared by 2 bases and J by 8 bases, with 11 bases between. This CDR3 contains 13 residues. The CDR3 loop is CASSFGQRDEQFF. CDR3 in DNA: TGTGCCAGCAGCTTTGGACAGAGAGATGAGCAGTTCTTC.

This sequence joins TRBV10-3 and TRBJ1-1; tentatively, D is TRBD1 (6 bases). Germline V CDR1 and CDR2: ENHRY, SYGVKD. V lost 8 bases and J lost 0, with 13 bases in between. The CDR3 sequence is 14 residues long. CDR3 bases: TGTGCCATCGGGAACGGACAGATGAACACTGAAGCTTTCTTT. It encodes CAIGNGQMNTEAFF.

CDR3 DNA: TGTGCCACCACCGCGTGGGGTATGGATACGCAGTATTTT. It encodes CATTAWGMDTQYF. The genes are TRBV6-5 and TRBJ2-3, with D unclear. CDR3 length equals 13 residues. V shed 10 bases and J shed 6 bases, with 17 bases lying between them. Germline loops: CDR1 MNHEY, CDR2 SVGAGI.

This clone has a single count. The chain carries TRBV18 and TRBJ2-4; 7 nucleotides align to TRBD1. The CDR3 length is 17 residues. Germline loops: CDR1 KGHSH, CDR2 LQKENI. V lost 3 bases to trimming and J lost 1 base; unmatched junction nucleotides: 9. CDR3 DNA: TGTGCCAGCTCACCCCGACGGGACAGCGCCGCCAAAAACATTCAGTACTTC. Its translation: CASSPRRDSAAKNIQYF.

The rearrangement joins TRBV19 to TRBJ1-5, with D uncertain. The CDR3 runs 15 residues. The V gene's germline CDR1 is LNHDA and CDR2 SQIVND (reference sequence). Between the trimmed V and J ends, which lost 3 bases and 0 bases, there was a span of 9 bases. Here the CDR3 DNA reads TGTGCCAGTAGTATCATGGTCAATAGCAATCAGCCCCAGCATTTT. It codes for CASSIMVNSNQPQHF.

J is TRBJ2-7 and V is TRBV14; D is perhaps TRBD2 (6 bases). V lost 1 base and J lost 2, with 9 bases in between. The CDR3 runs 14 residues. CDR1 is SGHDN, CDR2 FVKESK, per germline. The CDR3 sequence is CASSQGRAPYEQYF. The CDR3 bases are TGTGCCAGCAGCCAAGGGAGGGCCCCCTACGAGCAGTACTTC.